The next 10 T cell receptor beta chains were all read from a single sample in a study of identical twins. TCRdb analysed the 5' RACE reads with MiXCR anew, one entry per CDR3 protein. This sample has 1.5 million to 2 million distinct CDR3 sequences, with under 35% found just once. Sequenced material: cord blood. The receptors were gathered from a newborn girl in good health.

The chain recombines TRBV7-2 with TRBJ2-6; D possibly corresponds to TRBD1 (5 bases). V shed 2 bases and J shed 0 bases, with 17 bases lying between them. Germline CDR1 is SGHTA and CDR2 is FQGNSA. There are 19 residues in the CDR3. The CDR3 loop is CASSLFRQTYGSGANVLTF. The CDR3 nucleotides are TGTGCCAGCAGCTTATTCCGACAGACCTACGGCTCTGGGGCCAACGTCCTGACTTTC.

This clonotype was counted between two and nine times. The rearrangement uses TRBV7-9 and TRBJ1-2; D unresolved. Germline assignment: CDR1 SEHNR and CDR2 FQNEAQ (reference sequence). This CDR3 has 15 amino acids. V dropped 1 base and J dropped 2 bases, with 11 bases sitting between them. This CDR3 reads CASSLEGLPNYGYTF. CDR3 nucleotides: TGTGCCAGCAGCTTAGAGGGCCTTCCCAACTATGGCTACACCTTC.

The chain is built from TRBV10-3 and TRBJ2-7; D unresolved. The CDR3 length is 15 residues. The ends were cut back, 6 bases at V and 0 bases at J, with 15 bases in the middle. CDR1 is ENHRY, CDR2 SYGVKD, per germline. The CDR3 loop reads CAISQPTRNSYEQYF. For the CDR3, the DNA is TGTGCCATCAGCCAACCGACCCGAAACTCCTACGAGCAGTACTTC.

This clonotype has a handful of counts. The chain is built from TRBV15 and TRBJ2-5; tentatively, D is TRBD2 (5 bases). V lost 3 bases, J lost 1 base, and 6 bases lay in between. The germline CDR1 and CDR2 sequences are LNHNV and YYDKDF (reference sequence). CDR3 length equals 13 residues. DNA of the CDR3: TGTGCCACCAGCAGCGGACTCCAAGAGACCCAGTACTTC. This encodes CATSSGLQETQYF. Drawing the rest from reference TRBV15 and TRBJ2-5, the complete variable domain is DAMVIQNPRYQVTQFGKPVTLSCSQTLNHNVMYWYQQKSSQAPKLLFHYYDKDFNNEADTPDNFQSRRPNTSFCFLDIRSPGLGDTAMYLCATSSGLQETQYFGPGTRLLVL.

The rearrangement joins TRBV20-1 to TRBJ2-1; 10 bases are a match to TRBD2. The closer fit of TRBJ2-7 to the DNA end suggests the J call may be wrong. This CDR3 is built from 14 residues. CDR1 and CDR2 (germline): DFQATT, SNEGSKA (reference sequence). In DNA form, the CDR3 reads TGCAGTGCTAGAGAGGCTAGCGGGAGTGATGAGCAGTACTTC. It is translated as CSAREASGSDEQYF.

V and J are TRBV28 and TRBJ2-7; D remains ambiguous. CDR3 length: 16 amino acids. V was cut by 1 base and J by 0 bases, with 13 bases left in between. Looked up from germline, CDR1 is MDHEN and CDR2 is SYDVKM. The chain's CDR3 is CASSLYPGRFSYEQYF. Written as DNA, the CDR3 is TGTGCCAGCAGTTTATACCCCGGCAGGTTCTCCTACGAGCAGTACTTC.

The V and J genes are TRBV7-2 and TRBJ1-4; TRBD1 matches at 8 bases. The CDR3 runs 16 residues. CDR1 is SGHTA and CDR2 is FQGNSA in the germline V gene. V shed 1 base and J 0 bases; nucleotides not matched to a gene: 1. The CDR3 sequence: CASSLGTGTTNEKLFF. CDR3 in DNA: TGTGCCAGCAGCTTAGGGACAGGGACAACTAATGAAAAACTGTTTTTT.

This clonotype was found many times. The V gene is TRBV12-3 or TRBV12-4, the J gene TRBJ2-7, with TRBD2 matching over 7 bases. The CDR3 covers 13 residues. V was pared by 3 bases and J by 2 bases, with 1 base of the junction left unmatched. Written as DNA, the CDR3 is TGTGCCAGCAGTTTGGGGGGGACCTACGAGCAGTACTTC. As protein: CASSLGGTYEQYF.

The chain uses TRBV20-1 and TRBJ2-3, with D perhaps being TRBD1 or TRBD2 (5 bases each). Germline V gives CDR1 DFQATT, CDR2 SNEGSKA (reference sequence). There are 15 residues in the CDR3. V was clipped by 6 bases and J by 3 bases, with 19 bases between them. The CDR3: CSALTPGPWTDTQYF. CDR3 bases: TGCAGTGCCCTAACTCCGGGACCCTGGACAGATACGCAGTATTTT.

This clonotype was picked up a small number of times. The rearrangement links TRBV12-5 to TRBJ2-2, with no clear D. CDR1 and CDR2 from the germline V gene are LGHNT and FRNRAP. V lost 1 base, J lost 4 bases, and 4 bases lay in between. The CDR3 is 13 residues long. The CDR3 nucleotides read TGTGCTAGTGGTTTGGGGACCACCGGGGAGCTGTTTTTT. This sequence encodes CASGLGTTGELFF.